The entry below gives a single T cell receptor beta chain sequence along with its context. The CDR3 covers 14 residues. Trimming cost V 4 bases and J 2 bases, with 12 bases left between them. In germline, CDR1 is SGHRS, CDR2 YFSETQ. This sample is part of a study of cytomegalovirus exposure and HLA in healthy donors. A multiplex PCR was run with 60 Vbeta primers and 13 Jbeta primers. Profiling relied on immunoSEQ multiplex PCR, and the TCRdb table lists in-frame clones only, not all of them. This sample has roughly 130,000 clones, with 79% found just once. The TCR was taken from a man younger than 30 in good health and CMV-seronegative. The sample taken for sequencing was PBMCs. The chain couples TRBV5-1 to TRBJ2-5; TRBD2 might be the D (6 bases). CDR3 in amino acids: CASSRLRGQETQYF. CDR3 coding DNA: TGCGCCAGCAGCCGTCTGCGGGGACAAGAGACCCAGTACTTC. The whole variable domain, remainder taken from reference TRBV5-1 and TRBJ2-5, is KAGVTQTPRYLIKTRGQQVTLSCSPISGHRSVSWYQQTPGQGLQFLFEYFSETQRNKGNFPGRFSGRQFSNSRSEMNVSTLELGDSALYLCASSRLRGQETQYFGPGTRLLVL.